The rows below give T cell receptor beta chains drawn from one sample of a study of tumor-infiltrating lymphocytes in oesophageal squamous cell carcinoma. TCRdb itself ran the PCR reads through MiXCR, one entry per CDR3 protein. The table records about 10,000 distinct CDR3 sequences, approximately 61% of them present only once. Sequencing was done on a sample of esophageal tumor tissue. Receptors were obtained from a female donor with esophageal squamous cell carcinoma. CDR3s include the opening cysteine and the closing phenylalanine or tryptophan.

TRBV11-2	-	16	CASSFGGLAGVETQYF
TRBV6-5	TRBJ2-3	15	CASSESGTLHGTQYF
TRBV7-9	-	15	CASSLGIQSSYEQYF
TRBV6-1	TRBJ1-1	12	CASSSSSTAAFF
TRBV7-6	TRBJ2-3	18	CASSQNLGTSLNTGELYF
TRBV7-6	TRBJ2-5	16	CASSRRTSGGAVEQYF
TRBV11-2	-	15	CASSLGDSVQETQYF
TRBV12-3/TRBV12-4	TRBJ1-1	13	CASSLKPEIKAFF
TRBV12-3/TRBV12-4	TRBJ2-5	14	CASGTGTSLETQYF
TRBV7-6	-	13	CASSRDLYNEQYF
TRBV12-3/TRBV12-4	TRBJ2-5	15	CASSLTSGGQETQYF
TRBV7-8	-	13	CASSPISGETQYF
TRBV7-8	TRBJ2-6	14	CASSCPDRPPSSTF
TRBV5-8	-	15	CASSLRDRVYNEQFF
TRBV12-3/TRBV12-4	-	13	CASSPRTSGTQYF
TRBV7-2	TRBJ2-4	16	CASRPRTGGSYNEQYF
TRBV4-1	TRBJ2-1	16	CASSQRVSGGAYEQFF
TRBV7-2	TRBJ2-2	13	CASSLGLGIGLFF
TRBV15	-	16	CATSDRTSGKYNEQFF
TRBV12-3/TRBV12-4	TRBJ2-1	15	CASSSGTSGDNEQFF
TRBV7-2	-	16	CASSTRTSGRYNEQFF
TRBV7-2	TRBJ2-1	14	CASSGTSGYNEQFF
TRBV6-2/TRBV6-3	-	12	CASSERRGEAFF
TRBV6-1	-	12	CASSELLLEQFF
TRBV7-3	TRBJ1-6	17	CASSWTRQGGNNSPLHF
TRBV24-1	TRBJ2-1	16	CATSDFPGSSYNEQFF
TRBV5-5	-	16	CASSHGPGRGLNEQYF
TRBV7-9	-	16	CASSPRTSGFWGEQFF
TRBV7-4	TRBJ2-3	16	CASSLVGLAGGDTQYF
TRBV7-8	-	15	CASSPRQGPSYEQYF
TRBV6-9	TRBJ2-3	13	CASRPRQSDTQYF
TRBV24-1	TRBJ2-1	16	CATSDPGTSGSYEQFF
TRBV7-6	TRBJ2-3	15	CASSLGAGFTDTQYF
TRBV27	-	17	CASSLFIAGADTDTQYF
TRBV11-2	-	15	CASSPMAGGTDTQYF
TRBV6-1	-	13	CASSGGRGYGYTF
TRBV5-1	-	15	CASRPTSVSYNEQFF
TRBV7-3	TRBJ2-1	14	CASRLRGDSYEQFF
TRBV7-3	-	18	CASSLRTSGRAGTETQFF
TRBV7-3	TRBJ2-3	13	CASSPKPTDTQYF
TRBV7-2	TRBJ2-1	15	CASSLYRDRDNEQFF
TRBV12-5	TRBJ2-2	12	CASAPGSGELFF
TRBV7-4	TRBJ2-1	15	CASSSRAGAYNEQFF
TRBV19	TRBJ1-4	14	CASSSRDGNEKLFF